The sequence of this T cell receptor (beta chain) was determined in a study of shared T cell receptors in the human thymus. The germline gives CDR1 MDHEN, CDR2 SYDVKM. Trimming removed 3 bases at V and 8 bases at J, with 11 bases between. The CDR3 is 13 amino acids. Sequenced by immunoSEQ multiplex PCR; TCRdb stores in-frame clones only, minus some. The table shows hundreds of thousands of clones, with roughly 90% occurring only once. These sequences were also reported in another study, on human thymus T cells. That paper states: Healthy Finnish infants undergoing corrective surgery for congenital heart defects were the donors. Thymic repertoires overlap heavily among unrelated individuals, related research has reported.

Sequenced material: thymocytes. The chain couples TRBV28 to TRBJ1-3; the D is unclear. The TCR was taken from a boy in the first two years of life with a congenital heart defect. CDR3 loop: CASSLGREDTIYF. The CDR3 nucleotides are TGTGCCAGCAGTTTGGGAAGGGAGGACACCATATATTTT.